Shown below are 25 T cell receptor beta chains from a single sample sequenced in a study of blood T cell repertoires in COVID-19 (dated by TCRdb to 2018 to 2021). Library preparation used the immunoSEQ multiplex PCR assay. TCRdb's version of the immuneACCESS table is confined to in-frame rearrangements and falls short of the full clone set. An unresolved V gene accounts for under half of the shortfall where checked; the remainder is of unknown origin. Across this sample there are about 36,000 clones, with around four fifths seen only once. The ten top clones hold under 15% of the sample. The material sequenced was peripheral blood. These receptors all come from a human donor in a cohort sampled during active COVID-19.

This clone was seen a few times. The CDR3 DNA is TGTGCCAGCAGTGCAGGGCAAGGGGCCAACGTCCTGACTTTC. Translating gives CASSAGQGANVLTF. The chain has TRBV25-1 and TRBJ2-6; the D gene is possibly TRBD1 (5 bases). The length of the CDR3 is 14 residues. In germline, CDR1 is MGHDK, CDR2 SYGVNS. The V and J ends lost 4 bases and 4 bases respectively, with 8 bases between them.

The V and J genes are TRBV5-1 and TRBJ2-1; no definite D call. Germline V gene sequence: CDR1 SGHRS, CDR2 YFSETQ. V lost 0 bases, J lost 0 bases, and 10 bases lay in between. The CDR3 consists of 16 residues. The CDR3 DNA reads TGCGCCAGCAGCTTGGTGGCGGTGAGCTCCTACAATGAGCAGTTCTTC. It encodes CASSLVAVSSYNEQFF.

This clone turned up a few times. The chain joins TRBV24-1 to TRBJ2-3, with a weak D call TRBD2 (6 bases). The CDR3 consists of 16 residues. Trimming pared 3 bases from V and 5 bases from J, leaving 17 bases between. Germline V lookup: CDR1 KGHDR, CDR2 SFDVKD. The chain's CDR3 is CATSDPKIGGGDTQYF. Here the CDR3 DNA reads TGTGCCACCAGTGATCCGAAAATCGGGGGTGGAGATACGCAGTATTTT.

V and J are TRBV9 and TRBJ2-7; the D gene is possibly TRBD1 (8 bases). Trimming removed 5 bases from V and 7 bases from J, with 22 bases in between. Germline V lookup: CDR1 SGDLS, CDR2 YYNGEE. The CDR3 contains 15 residues. The CDR3, as DNA: TGTGCCAGCAGTCACAGGGGGGGCGGATCCCGGGAGCAGTACTTC. Residues: CASSHRGGGSREQYF.

The gene calls are TRBV15 and TRBJ1-1; no firm D call. V was cut by 0 bases and J by 8 bases, with 13 bases left in between. The CDR3 has 14 residues. Germline CDR1 reads LNHNV; CDR2 reads YYDKDF (reference sequence). The CDR3 region is CATSRDRIASEAFF. The CDR3 DNA reads as TGTGCCACCAGCAGAGATCGTATAGCATCGGAAGCTTTCTTT.

The chain combines TRBV5-1 with TRBJ2-2; TRBD1 aligns across 9 bases. Germline CDR1 reads SGHRS; CDR2 reads YFSETQ. Trimming cost V 4 bases and J 7 bases; bases outside gene matches: 5. This CDR3 spans 14 amino acids. The CDR3 DNA sequence: TGCGCCAGCAGCGACAGGGGGATTGGCGGGGAGCTGTTTTTT. It codes for CASSDRGIGGELFF.

The V gene is TRBV10-3, the J gene TRBJ2-7; 10 bases are a match to TRBD1. CDR3 length: 15 residues. Germline values: CDR1 ENHRY, CDR2 SYGVKD. The junction had 3 bases not matched to a gene; V was cut back by 2 bases and J by 2 bases. The chain's CDR3 is CAISEHGQGAYEQYF. For the CDR3, the DNA is TGTGCCATCAGTGAGCATGGACAGGGGGCCTACGAGCAGTACTTC.

The V gene is TRBV6-5, the J gene TRBJ1-2; no reliable D call. Germline lookup yields CDR1 MNHEY and CDR2 SVGAGI. Trimming removed 4 bases from V and 4 bases from J, with 16 bases in between. This CDR3 region has 15 residues. CDR3 in amino acids: CASSLQPSPIYGYTF. CDR3 nucleotide sequence: TGTGCCAGCAGTTTACAGCCATCCCCGATCTATGGCTACACCTTC.

The chain links TRBV19 to TRBJ2-1; 7 bases are a match to TRBD1. The CDR3 has 15 amino acids. V gave up 5 bases and J gave up 4 bases; unmatched junction bases: 8. Germline values: CDR1 LNHDA, CDR2 SQIVND (reference sequence). CDR3 nucleotides: TGTGCCAGTAGTCCCGGACAGGCTCCTTACAATGAGCAGTTCTTC. Translating it yields CASSPGQAPYNEQFF. Supplemented by reference TRBV19 and TRBJ2-1, the full variable domain reads DGGITQSPKYLFRKEGQNVTLSCEQNLNHDAMYWYRQDPGQGLRLIYYSQIVNDFQKGDIAEGYSVSREKKESFPLTVTSAQKNPTAFYLCASSPGQAPYNEQFFGPGTRLTVL.

This chain joins TRBV4-2 and TRBJ1-4; no definite D call. CDR3 length: 15 amino acids. V was trimmed by 0 bases and J by 8 bases, leaving 13 bases between them. Germline V gene lookup returns CDR1 LGHNA and CDR2 YNFKEQ. CDR3 amino acids: CASSQEGGLTEKLFF. The CDR3 DNA reads as TGTGCCAGCAGCCAAGAGGGAGGATTAACCGAAAAACTGTTTTTT.

The V gene is TRBV19, the J gene TRBJ1-2; 7 bases align to TRBD1. The CDR3 is 14 amino acids. The V segment lost 4 bases and the J segment 4 bases; nucleotides outside the gene matches: 6. Germline V gives CDR1 LNHDA, CDR2 SQIVND (reference sequence). Here the CDR3 DNA reads TGTGCCAGTAGTAAGGGACAGAACTCCTATGGCTACACCTTC. Residues: CASSKGQNSYGYTF.

Note on this clone: Its ends do not fully match the called genes, so a read error is possible. The V call is TRBV28, the J call TRBJ2-3; 14 nucleotides agree with TRBD2. The CDR3 contains 12 residues. In germline, CDR1 is MDHEN, CDR2 SYDVKM. The CDR3 reads CASSSQGTSGGF. For the CDR3, the DNA is TGTGCCAGCAGTTCCCAAGGGACTAGCGGGGGCTTT.

V is TRBV2 and J is TRBJ1-1; 9 positions agree with TRBD1. CDR1 SNHLY and CDR2 FYNNEI come from the germline V gene. Losses at the gene ends were 4 bases for V and 5 bases for J; bases not matched to a gene: 5. This CDR3 comprises 14 residues. The CDR3 region is CASSGTGVLTEAFF. The CDR3 coding sequence is TGTGCCAGCAGTGGGACAGGGGTTCTTACTGAAGCTTTCTTT. The full variable domain, its missing parts supplied by reference TRBV2 and TRBJ1-1, is EPEVTQTPSHQVTQMGQEVILRCVPISNHLYFYWYRQILGQKVEFLVSFYNNEISEKSEIFDDQFSVERPDGSNFTLKIRSTKLEDSAMYFCASSGTGVLTEAFFGQGTRLTVV.

The chain joins TRBV18 to TRBJ2-5; a weak D match, TRBD2 (5 bases). Germline V gene sequence: CDR1 KGHSH, CDR2 LQKENI. This CDR3 is 15 amino acids long. V gave up 3 bases and J gave up 5 bases, with 16 bases separating them. Here the CDR3 reads CASSPNGKTGETQYF. The CDR3 DNA is TGTGCCAGCTCACCGAACGGGAAGACGGGGGAGACCCAGTACTTC.

The chain carries TRBV7-9 and TRBJ2-7; TRBD1 aligns across 8 bases. The CDR3 length is 13 residues. The junction had 2 bases not matched to a gene; V was cut back by 6 bases and J by 1 base. In germline, CDR1 is SEHNR, CDR2 FQNEAQ (reference sequence). The CDR3 nucleotides are TGTGCCAGCAGGGACAGGGCGTCCTACGAGCAGTACTTC. Translation gives CASRDRASYEQYF.

J is TRBJ2-5 and V is TRBV9; 8 nucleotides match TRBD1. The germline V gene has CDR1 SGDLS and CDR2 YYNGEE. The CDR3 extends over 14 amino acids. Germline trimming cut 0 bases from V and 4 bases from J; bases unmatched to any gene: 2. The CDR3 region has the DNA TGTGCCAGCAGCGTAGGACAGGGGATAGAGACCCAGTACTTC. Amino acids: CASSVGQGIETQYF.

The chain joins TRBV28 to TRBJ1-2, with D perhaps matching TRBD1 (5 bases). Germline CDR1 and CDR2: MDHEN and SYDVKM. The V and J ends lost 3 bases and 8 bases respectively, with 13 bases between them. The CDR3 consists of 13 residues. CDR3: CASSLGRVRGYTF. In nucleotides, the CDR3 is TGTGCCAGCAGTTTGGGCAGGGTGCGCGGCTACACCTTC.

The chain combines TRBV3-1 (or the pseudogene TRBV3-2) with TRBJ1-4, with 7 positions matching TRBD1. Losses at the gene ends were 1 base for V and 1 base for J; bases not matched to a gene: 3. CDR3 size: 16 residues. Germline-derived CDR1 and CDR2 are LGHDT and YNNKEL (reference sequence). The CDR3 region has the DNA TGTGCCAGCAGCCAAGGGGACAGAAGAACTAATGAAAAACTGTTTTTT. Its translation is CASSQGDRRTNEKLFF.

The chain employs TRBV4-3 and TRBJ2-7; 8 bases are shared with TRBD2. From germline, CDR1 is LGHNA and CDR2 YSLEER. There are 15 residues in the CDR3. After removal of 1 base from V and 3 bases from J, the junction contained 5 bases not matched to a gene. The CDR3 spells CASSQVRTSGYEQYF. CDR3 DNA: TGCGCCAGCAGCCAAGTTAGAACTAGCGGCTACGAGCAGTACTTC.

This clone was seen once. This chain joins TRBV30 and TRBJ2-3; 10 positions match TRBD2. Germline V gene lookup returns CDR1 GTSNPN and CDR2 SVGIG (reference sequence). The CDR3 length is 14 residues. The CDR3 DNA follows: TGTGTCTCCGGAGCGGGGGGGCCTACAGATACGCAGTATTTT. This gives the protein CVSGAGGPTDTQYF.

The chain couples TRBV6-6 to TRBJ1-4; no clear D. Germline CDR1 and CDR2: MNHNY and SVGAGI (reference sequence). The CDR3 spans 12 residues. V was shortened by 0 bases and J by 7 bases, with 3 bases between the two germline ends. CDR3 protein: CASSYSAEKLFF. The CDR3 coding sequence is TGTGCCAGCAGTTACTCGGCTGAAAAACTGTTTTTT.

The V and J genes are TRBV14 and TRBJ1-1; tentative D call: TRBD1 (6 bases). The germline CDR1 and CDR2 sequences are SGHDN and FVKESK. V lost 4 bases to trimming and J lost 4 bases, with 13 bases between them. The length of the CDR3 is 14 residues. The CDR3 is CASSLQGWVTEAFF. DNA of the CDR3: TGTGCCAGCAGCCTACAGGGTTGGGTCACTGAAGCTTTCTTT. The complete variable domain, with remaining parts taken from reference TRBV14 and TRBJ1-1, reads EAGVTQFPSHSVIEKGQTVTLRCDPISGHDNLYWYRRVMGKEIKFLLHFVKESKQDESGMPNNRFLAERTGGTYSTLKVQPAELEDSGVYFCASSLQGWVTEAFFGQGTRLTVV.

This chain links TRBV7-2 with TRBJ2-7, with 10 bases matching TRBD2. Germline trimming cut 5 bases from V and 1 base from J; bases unmatched to any gene: 8. The V gene's germline CDR1 is SGHTA and CDR2 FQGNSA. This CDR3 contains 16 residues. The CDR3 loop is CASSVTGTSVSYEQYF. CDR3 bases: TGTGCCAGCAGCGTTACCGGGACTAGCGTTTCCTACGAGCAGTACTTC. The full variable domain, with the rest looked up from reference TRBV7-2 and TRBJ2-7, is GAGVSQSPSNKVTEKGKDVELRCDPISGHTALYWYRQSLGQGLEFLIYFQGNSAPDKSGLPSDRFSAERTGGSVSTLTIQRTQQEDSAVYLCASSVTGTSVSYEQYFGPGTRLTVT.

This chain links TRBV11-3 with TRBJ2-1; 9 bases fit TRBD2. The CDR3 covers 16 residues. The germline V gene encodes CDR1 SGHNT and CDR2 YENEEA. V was pared by 7 bases and J by 8 bases, with 15 bases of the junction left unmatched. This chain's CDR3 is CASTGGLATTGDEQFF. CDR3 in DNA: TGTGCCAGCACAGGTGGACTAGCGACCACGGGGGATGAGCAGTTCTTC.

V and J are TRBV7-2 and TRBJ2-5; D is possibly TRBD2 (6 bases). The CDR3 has 15 residues. Trimming removed 5 bases at V and 5 bases at J, with 18 bases between. Germline V gene lookup returns CDR1 SGHTA and CDR2 FQGNSA. The CDR3 nucleotides read TGTGCCAGCAGCCCCGACCGGGGACTTCGGGAGACCCAGTACTTC. Its translation: CASSPDRGLRETQYF. The variable domain in full, completed from reference TRBV7-2 and TRBJ2-5, reads GAGVSQSPSNKVTEKGKDVELRCDPISGHTALYWYRQSLGQGLEFLIYFQGNSAPDKSGLPSDRFSAERTGGSVSTLTIQRTQQEDSAVYLCASSPDRGLRETQYFGPGTRLLVL.